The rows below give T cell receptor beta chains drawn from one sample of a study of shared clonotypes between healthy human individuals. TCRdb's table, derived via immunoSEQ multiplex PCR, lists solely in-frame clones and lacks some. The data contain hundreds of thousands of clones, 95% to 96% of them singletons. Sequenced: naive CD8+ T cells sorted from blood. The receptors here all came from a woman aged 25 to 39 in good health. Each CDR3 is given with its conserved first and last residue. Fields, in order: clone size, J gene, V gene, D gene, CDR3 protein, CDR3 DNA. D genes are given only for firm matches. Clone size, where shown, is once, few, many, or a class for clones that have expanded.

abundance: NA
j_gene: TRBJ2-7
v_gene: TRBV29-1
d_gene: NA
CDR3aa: CSVLIGREQYF
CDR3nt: TGCAGCGTGTTGATTGGCCGCGAGCAGTACTTC

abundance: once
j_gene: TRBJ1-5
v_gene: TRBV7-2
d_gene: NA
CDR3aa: CASSSLPGGRNQPQHF
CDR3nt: TGTGCCAGCAGCTCCCTCCCGGGGGGGCGCAATCAGCCCCAGCATTTT

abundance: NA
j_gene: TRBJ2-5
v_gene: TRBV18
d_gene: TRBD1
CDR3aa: CASSRDRGKETQYF
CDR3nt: TGTGCCAGCTCAAGGGACAGGGGAAAAGAGACCCAGTACTTC

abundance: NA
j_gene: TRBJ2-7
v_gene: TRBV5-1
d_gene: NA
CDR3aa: CASSASGYEQYF
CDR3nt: TGCGCCAGCAGCGCATCAGGCTACGAGCAGTACTTC

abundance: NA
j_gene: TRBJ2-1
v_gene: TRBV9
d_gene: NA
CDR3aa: CASSQQGGGSRNEQFF
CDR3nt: TGTGCCAGCAGCCAACAAGGGGGCGGGAGTCGCAATGAGCAGTTCTTC

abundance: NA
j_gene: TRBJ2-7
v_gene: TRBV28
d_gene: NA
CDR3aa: CASSFLARGAYEQYF
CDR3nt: TGTGCCAGCAGTTTCTTGGCTAGAGGGGCCTACGAGCAGTACTTC

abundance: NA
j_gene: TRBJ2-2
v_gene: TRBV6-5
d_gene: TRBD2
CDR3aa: CASSYSGLETGELFF
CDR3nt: TGTGCCAGCAGTTACTCGGGACTAGAGACCGGGGAGCTGTTTTTT

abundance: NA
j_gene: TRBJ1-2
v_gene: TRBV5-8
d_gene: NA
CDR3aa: CASSLQGNYGYTF
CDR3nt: TGTGCCAGCAGCTTACAGGGTAACTATGGCTACACCTTC

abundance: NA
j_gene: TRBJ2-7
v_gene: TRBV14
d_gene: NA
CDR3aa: CASSQDPFQYEQYF
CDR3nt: TGTGCCAGCAGCCAAGACCCATTTCAGTACGAGCAGTACTTC

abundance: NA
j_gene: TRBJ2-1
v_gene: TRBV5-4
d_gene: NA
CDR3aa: CASSTDAGSSYNEQFF
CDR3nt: TGTGCCAGCAGCACGGACGCGGGGAGCTCCTACAATGAGCAGTTCTTC

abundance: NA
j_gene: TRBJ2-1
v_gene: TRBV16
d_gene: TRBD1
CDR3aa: CASSLSPGTGRDEQFF
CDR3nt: TGTGCCAGCAGCCTTAGCCCTGGGACAGGGCGTGATGAGCAGTTCTTC

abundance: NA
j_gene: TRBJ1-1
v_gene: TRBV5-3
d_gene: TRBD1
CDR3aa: CARSLRGQKTMNTEAFF
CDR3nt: TGTGCCAGAAGCTTGAGGGGACAGAAGACAATGAACACTGAAGCTTTCTTT

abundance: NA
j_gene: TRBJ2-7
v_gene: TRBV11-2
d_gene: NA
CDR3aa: CASAGWQGRSAYEQYF
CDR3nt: TGTGCCAGCGCGGGGTGGCAGGGACGGAGTGCCTACGAGCAGTACTTC

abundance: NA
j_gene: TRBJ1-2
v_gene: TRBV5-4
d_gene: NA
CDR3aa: CASQKRGAGYGYTF
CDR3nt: TGTGCCAGCCAGAAACGGGGGGCCGGCTATGGCTACACCTTC

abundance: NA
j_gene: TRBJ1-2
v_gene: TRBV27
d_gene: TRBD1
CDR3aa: CASSSSQGPVSYGYTF
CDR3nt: TGTGCCAGCAGCTCATCACAGGGGCCCGTTAGCTATGGCTACACCTTC

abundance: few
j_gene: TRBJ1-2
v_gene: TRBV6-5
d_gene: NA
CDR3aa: CASSPDNPYGYTF
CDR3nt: TGTGCCAGCAGTCCAGACAATCCCTATGGCTACACCTTC

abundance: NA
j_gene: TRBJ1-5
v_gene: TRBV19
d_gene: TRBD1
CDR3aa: CASSPGTGSQPQHF
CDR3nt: TGTGCCAGTAGTCCCGGGACAGGGTCTCAGCCCCAGCATTTT

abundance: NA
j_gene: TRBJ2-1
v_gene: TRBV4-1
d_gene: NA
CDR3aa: CASSQMMVHEQFF
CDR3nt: TGCGCCAGCAGCCAAATGATGGTACATGAGCAGTTCTTC

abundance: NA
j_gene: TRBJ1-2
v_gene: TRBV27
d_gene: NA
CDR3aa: CASSSADRAEGYTF
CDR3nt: TGTGCCAGCAGTTCCGCAGATAGGGCCGAGGGCTACACCTTC

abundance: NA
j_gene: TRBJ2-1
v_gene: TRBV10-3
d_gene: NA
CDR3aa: CAISESYRPGAYPYNEQFF
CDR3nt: TGTGCCATCAGTGAGTCATACCGGCCGGGGGCCTACCCTTACAATGAGCAGTTCTTC

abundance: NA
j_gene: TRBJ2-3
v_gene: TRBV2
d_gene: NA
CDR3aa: CASTSRGDTQYF
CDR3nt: TGTGCCAGCACCTCACGGGGAGATACGCAGTATTTT

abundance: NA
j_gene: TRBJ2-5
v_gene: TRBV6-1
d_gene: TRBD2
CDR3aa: CASSEEPRTSGSETQYF
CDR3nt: TGTGCCAGCAGTGAAGAACCGCGGACTAGCGGGAGCGAGACCCAGTACTTC

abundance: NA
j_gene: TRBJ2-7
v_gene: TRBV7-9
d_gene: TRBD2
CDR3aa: CASSLSGTSNEQYF
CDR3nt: TGTGCCAGCAGCTTATCCGGGACTAGCAACGAGCAGTACTTC

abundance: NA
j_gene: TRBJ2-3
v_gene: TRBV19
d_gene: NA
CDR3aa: CASSPGTGGYTQYF
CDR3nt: TGTGCCAGTAGTCCCGGGACCGGGGGTTATACGCAGTATTTT

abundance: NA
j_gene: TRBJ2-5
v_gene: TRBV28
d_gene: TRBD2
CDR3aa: CASTGGETQYF
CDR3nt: TGTGCCAGCACGGGGGGGGAGACCCAGTACTTC